This is a list of T cell receptor beta chains from one sample in a study of blood T cell repertoires in COVID-19. The repertoire was sequenced with immunoSEQ multiplex PCR; TCRdb's copy has only in-frame clones and lacks some. The sample holds 70,000 or so clones; roughly nine tenths are singletons and the top ten take around 12%. Sequenced: peripheral blood. The receptor source for this set is an older woman with acute or convalescent COVID-19. Each CDR3 is given with its conserved first and last residue. D genes are given only for firm matches. Not every row has a clone size; where given, it reads once, few, many or a size class.

abundance,d_gene,j_gene,v_gene,CDR3aa,CDR3nt
NA,NA,TRBJ2-2,TRBV19,CASSRAGNTGELFF,TGTGCCAGTAGTCGAGCAGGGAACACCGGGGAGCTGTTTTTT
NA,NA,TRBJ2-7,TRBV18,CASSLGRDYEQYF,TGTGCCAGCTCACTCGGACGGGATTACGAGCAGTACTTC
once,NA,TRBJ1-2,TRBV6-6,CASSLADGLSSYGYTF,TGTGCCAGCAGTCTCGCGGACGGACTCAGCTCCTATGGCTACACCTTC
NA,TRBD2,TRBJ2-1,TRBV4-1,CASRPRLASQNEQFF,TGCGCCAGCAGACCTCGACTAGCATCTCAGAATGAGCAGTTCTTC
NA,TRBD2,TRBJ2-2,TRBV3-1/TRBV3-2,CASSPRGDTGELFF,TGTGCCAGCAGCCCCCGGGGGGACACCGGGGAGCTGTTTTTT
NA,TRBD2,TRBJ2-3,TRBV18,CASSDRLAGGNTDTQYF,TGTGCCAGCTCCGACCGGCTAGCGGGGGGTAACACAGATACGCAGTATTTT
NA,NA,TRBJ1-1,TRBV29-1,CSVGRQLNTEAFF,TGCAGCGTTGGTAGACAGCTGAACACTGAAGCTTTCTTT
NA,TRBD1,TRBJ1-6,TRBV6-5,CASAGQRDSPLHF,TGTGCCAGCGCGGGACAGAGGGATTCACCCCTCCACTTT
NA,NA,TRBJ2-3,TRBV7-2,CASSQGGPRGDTQYF,TGTGCCAGCAGCCAAGGAGGGCCCAGGGGGGATACGCAGTATTTT
NA,NA,TRBJ2-2,TRBV28,CASRPGTFTGELFF,TGTGCCAGCAGACCCGGGACATTCACCGGGGAGCTGTTTTTT
NA,TRBD2,TRBJ2-3,TRBV5-6,CASSLDGGATDTQYF,TGTGCCAGCAGCTTGGACGGGGGGGCCACAGATACGCAGTATTTT
few,TRBD2,TRBJ2-4,TRBV29-1,CSGSRGAGNIQYF,TGCAGCGGATCGCGGGGGGCCGGTAACATTCAGTACTTC
NA,NA,TRBJ2-1,TRBV2,CASSEAHSLYNEQFF,TGTGCCAGCAGTGAAGCGCACTCCCTCTACAATGAGCAGTTCTTC
NA,TRBD1,TRBJ1-2,TRBV11-1,CASSLGTGSNYGYTF,TGTGCCAGCAGCCTAGGGACAGGGAGTAACTATGGCTACACCTTC
NA,NA,TRBJ1-6,TRBV7-2,CASSLAGAVQGTTSPLHF,TGTGCCAGCAGCTTAGCGGGGGCAGTTCAAGGAACTACCTCACCCCTCCACTTT
NA,NA,TRBJ1-4,TRBV10-3,CATSTGIGEKLFF,TGTGCCACGTCCACAGGGATTGGAGAAAAACTGTTTTTT
few,NA,TRBJ2-7,TRBV4-1,CASSQEEGVYYEQYF,TGCGCCAGCAGCCAAGAAGAGGGGGTTTACTACGAGCAGTACTTC
NA,TRBD1,TRBJ2-1,TRBV4-1,CASSQPQGRGQFF,TGCGCCAGCAGCCAACCACAGGGGAGAGGGCAGTTCTTC
NA,TRBD2,TRBJ2-2,TRBV3-1/TRBV3-2,CASSHLAGANTGELFF,TGTGCCAGCAGCCACCTAGCGGGAGCGAACACCGGGGAGCTGTTTTTT
NA,TRBD2,TRBJ2-2,TRBV27,CASSFSGGGELFF,TGTGCCAGCAGTTTCAGCGGGGGTGGGGAGCTGTTTTTT
NA,NA,TRBJ2-1,TRBV3-1/TRBV3-2,CASSALASSYNEQFF,TGTGCCAGCAGCGCCCTAGCGTCATCCTACAATGAGCAGTTCTTC
NA,NA,TRBJ1-2,TRBV23-1,CASGPYGANYGYTF,TGCGCCAGCGGCCCTTACGGGGCTAACTATGGCTACACCTTC
NA,NA,TRBJ2-3,TRBV2,CASRGGRGTTDTQYF,TGTGCCAGCAGGGGTGGGCGGGGCACCACAGATACGCAGTATTTT
once,TRBD1,TRBJ1-2,TRBV6-5,CASSSTGEFHGYTF,TGTGCCAGCAGCTCTACAGGGGAGTTTCATGGCTACACCTTC
few,TRBD1,TRBJ1-2,TRBV6-1,CASSEVLDRDYGYTF,TGTGCCAGCAGTGAAGTCTTGGACAGGGACTATGGCTACACCTTC
NA,NA,TRBJ2-4,TRBV6-5,CASSPRGAENIQYF,TGTGCCAGCAGTCCACGGGGGGCTGAGAACATTCAGTACTTC
NA,NA,TRBJ2-4,TRBV12-2,CASRPGGPTKNIQYF,TGTGCAAGTCGCCCCGGTGGTCCTACCAAAAACATTCAGTACTTC
NA,NA,TRBJ2-3,TRBV20-1,CSASMHISSTDTQYF,TGCAGTGCTAGTATGCACATTTCTAGCACAGATACGCAGTATTTT
NA,TRBD2,TRBJ2-2,TRBV9,CASNTGLAGENTGELFF,TGTGCCAGCAACACGGGACTAGCGGGGGAGAACACCGGGGAGCTGTTTTTT
NA,NA,TRBJ1-3,TRBV9,CASSVDTRNTIYF,TGTGCCAGCAGCGTAGACACGAGAAACACCATATATTTT
NA,NA,TRBJ2-5,TRBV19,CASSMGNQETQYF,TGTGCCAGTAGTATGGGCAACCAAGAGACCCAGTACTTC
NA,TRBD2,TRBJ2-3,TRBV7-6,CASSKGLAGEGTQYF,TGTGCCAGCAGCAAGGGACTAGCGGGGGAAGGTACGCAGTATTTT